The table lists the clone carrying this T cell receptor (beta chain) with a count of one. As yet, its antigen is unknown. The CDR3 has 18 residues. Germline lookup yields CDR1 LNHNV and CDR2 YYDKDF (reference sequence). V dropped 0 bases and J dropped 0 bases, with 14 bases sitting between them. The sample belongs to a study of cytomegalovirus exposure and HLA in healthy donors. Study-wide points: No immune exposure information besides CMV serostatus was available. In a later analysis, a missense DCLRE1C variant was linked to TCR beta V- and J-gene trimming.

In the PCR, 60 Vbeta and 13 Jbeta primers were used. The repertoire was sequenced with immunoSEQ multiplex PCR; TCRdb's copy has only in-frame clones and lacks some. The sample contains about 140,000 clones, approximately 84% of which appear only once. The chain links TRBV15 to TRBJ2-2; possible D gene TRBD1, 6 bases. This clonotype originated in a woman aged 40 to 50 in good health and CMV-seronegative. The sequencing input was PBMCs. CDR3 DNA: TGTGCCACCAGCAGAGATCTGGCAGGGGTCCCGAACACCGGGGAGCTGTTTTTT. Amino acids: CATSRDLAGVPNTGELFF.